This T cell receptor beta chain derives from a study of T cell responses to AZD1222 COVID-19 vaccine (dated by TCRdb to about 2021). For the study in its entirety: Because spike-specific TCR depth and breadth did not differ between the two schedules, AZD1222 recipients who got a second dose at roughly 4 weeks were pooled with those who got a second dose at roughly 12 weeks. A total of over 230 trial participants underwent TCR sequencing, of whom roughly 210 had received two doses of AZD1222 and 26 had received two doses of the MenACWY control vaccine. Trial participants were enrolled into age subgroups of 18-55, 56-69 and 70-plus years, which contained roughly 150, 30 and 60 TCR-sequenced participants, respectively. Findings and caveats that apply to the study as a whole: Only six AZD1222 recipients were SARS-CoV-2 seropositive at baseline, limiting conclusions about previously exposed vaccinees. Because no samples from the day 14 peak response were available, repertoires could be characterized only after the peak T cell response. Reportedly, close to half of the unique spike-specific TCRs recognized epitopes lying outside the regions that are mutated in the B.1.351 and B.1.1.7 variants. A significant rise in spike-specific TCR breadth and depth was observed after two AZD1222 doses relative to day 0 and relative to MenACWY recipients. The 56-69-year group was small, and its depth increase did not reach significance, likely because of low power. Participants were mostly white British, with more females than males. The authors suggested clonal diversity may have been underestimated. CD4 TCRs associated with the vaccine covered the entire spike protein, and the dominant responses were in regions 160-218 and 743-854.

The CDR3 regions of human TCRbeta chains were analyzed by immunosequencing. Regarding the original processing steps: TCRs in the repertoires were compared against a reference library of SARS-CoV-2-specific TCRs that had been generated with the MIRA antigen-specificity platform. Breadth was defined as the fraction of unique TCRs that were SARS-CoV-2-associated, and depth was defined as the fraction of total T cells that were SARS-CoV-2-associated. Using the MIRA data, each spike-specific TCR was mapped to the spike region that the TCR reacts to and placed in a CD4 or CD8 class. Log10-transformed breadth and depth values were compared by one-way ANOVA with Sidak's multiple comparisons tests. The source is immuneACCESS, and TCRdb retained only in-frame sequences with V and J called. Part of the clones is not carried over; for the studies checked, unresolved V genes explain less than half of this, and the remainder is unexplained. From that table come the V and J calls and clone size; the DNA was used to work out D and trimming. The sample table lists some 180,000 clones, roughly 92% of them with a count of one. Roughly 10% of the sample rests with the top ten.

Concerning this clone: The antigen it recognizes is unknown. Base-call qualities are not available, and no considerably larger clone is one nucleotide away.

V loses 1 base, J loses 9 bases, and the germline ends lie 7 bases apart. CDR1 and CDR2 (SGHAT, FQNNGV) derive from the germline V gene. The CDR3 starts with the cysteine, ends with the phenylalanine, and has 12 residues. Left in the record is the CDR3 DNA by itself, 36 bases read in frame from the first base. Explained via the paper, the time point label denotes: baseline before first vaccination. The vaccinee samples were drawn from two UK trials, COV001 and COV002, one of which was a single-blind randomized controlled phase 2/3 trial testing AZD1222 (ChAdOx1 nCoV-19) in healthy adults. For TCRbeta chain sequencing, PBMC samples were collected from trial participants at day 0 and at day 28 after the second dose.

The sequencing used peripheral blood, collected on day 0 of AZD1222 vaccination. This clonotype was obtained from an adult in good health. The receptor chain draws on TRBV11-2 and TRBJ2-1; a tentative D match to TRBD2 spans 5 bases. The nucleotide sequence reads TGTGCCAGCAGCTTAGTGGGGAGTGAGCAGTTCTTC. The translation is CASSLVGSEQFF.